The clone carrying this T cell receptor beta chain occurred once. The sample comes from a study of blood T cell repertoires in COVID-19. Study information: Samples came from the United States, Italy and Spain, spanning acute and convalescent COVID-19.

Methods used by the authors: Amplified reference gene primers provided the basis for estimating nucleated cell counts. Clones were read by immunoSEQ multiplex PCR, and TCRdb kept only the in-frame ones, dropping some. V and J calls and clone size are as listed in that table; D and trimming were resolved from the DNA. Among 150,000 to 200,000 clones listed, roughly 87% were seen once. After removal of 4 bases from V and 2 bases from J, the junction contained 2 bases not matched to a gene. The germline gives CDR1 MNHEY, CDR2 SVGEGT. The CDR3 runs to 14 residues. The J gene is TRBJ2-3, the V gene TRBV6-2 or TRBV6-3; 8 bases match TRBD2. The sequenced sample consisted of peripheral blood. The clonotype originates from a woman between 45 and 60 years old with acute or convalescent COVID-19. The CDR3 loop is CASSLAGSTDTQYF. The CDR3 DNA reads TGTGCCAGCAGTTTAGCGGGGTCCACAGATACGCAGTATTTT.